This T cell receptor (beta chain) was identified during a study of radiation and T cells in renal cell carcinoma. Study-wide points: Compared with controls, irradiated tumors showed greater TCR clonality.

Stated treatment: treatment-naive control, cytoreductive nephrectomy. V was pared by 0 bases and J by 7 bases, with 13 bases between. Germline-derived CDR1 and CDR2 are SGHAT and FQNNGV. This CDR3 spans 15 amino acids. The repertoire was sequenced with immunoSEQ multiplex PCR; TCRdb's copy has only in-frame clones and lacks some. The top ten clones hold about 8% of a sample with roughly 4,000 clones, approximately 83% of them seen once. About this clone: Antigen: not known.

Sequences were derived from tumor tissue, sampled from a patient whose treatment was nephrectomy without radiotherapy. This chain uses TRBV11-2 with TRBJ2-1; D may match TRBD1 or TRBD2 (6 bases each). The origin of this receptor is a man aged 50 to 60 with renal cell carcinoma. The CDR3 DNA follows: TGTGCCAGCAGCTTAGATCTATGGGGGGCGAATGAGCAGTTCTTC. Its protein is CASSLDLWGANEQFF.